Listed below are T cell receptor beta chains from one sample, sequenced in a study of beta chain features in type 1 diabetes. Assay: immunoSEQ multiplex PCR; the TCRdb copy retains only in-frame clones and omits some. In the table there are under 400,000 clones, over 9.5% of which are singletons. What was sequenced was naive CD4+ T cells from blood. These TCRs come from a young man in good health. CDR3s include the opening cysteine and the closing phenylalanine or tryptophan. D genes are given only for firm matches. Size is stated for part of the rows, as once, few or many counts, or as a class when the clone is expanded.

D gene	V gene	clone size	J gene	CDR3 DNA	CDR3 protein
.	TRBV18	.	TRBJ1-1	TGTGCCAGCTCACCTCGGACAGCAGAGACTGAAGCTTTCTTT	CASSPRTAETEAFF
.	TRBV27	.	TRBJ2-5	TGTGCCAGCAGTTTAGTGGGAGGAGAGACCCAGTACTTC	CASSLVGGETQYF
TRBD2	TRBV5-1	.	TRBJ2-7	TGCGCCAGCAGCCCGGCCGTGAGTCTAGCGGGATCCTACGAGCAGTACTTC	CASSPAVSLAGSYEQYF
.	TRBV30	.	TRBJ2-5	TGTGCCTGGAGTGGGCCAGGGGGGGAGACCCAGTACTTC	CAWSGPGGETQYF
.	TRBV4-2	.	TRBJ2-6	TGTGCCAGCAGCCAAGGGGAGGGGGGGGCCGGGGCCAACGTCCTGACTTTC	CASSQGEGGAGANVLTF
TRBD2	TRBV7-6	few	TRBJ2-5	TGTGCCAGCAGCTTAGATCTCGGGGAGGGTTCAGAGACCCAGTACTTC	CASSLDLGEGSETQYF
.	TRBV4-3	.	TRBJ2-6	TGCGCCAGCAGCCAAGATCGAGTCTCTGGGGCCAACGTCCTGACTTTC	CASSQDRVSGANVLTF
TRBD2	TRBV4-3	few	TRBJ2-1	TGCGCCAGCAGCCAACCAGCGGGGGCCTACAATGAGCAGTTCTTC	CASSQPAGAYNEQFF
.	TRBV11-2	few	TRBJ2-3	TGTGCCAGCAGCTTAGGCAGTGCTTATACGCAGTATTTT	CASSLGSAYTQYF
.	TRBV5-1	few	TRBJ2-7	TGCGCCAGCAGCTTAGGGGCGTTCGATTCCTACGAGCAGTACTTC	CASSLGAFDSYEQYF
.	TRBV5-6	.	TRBJ1-1	TGTGCCAGCAGCCTAACAGTGACCCAAGAAGCTTTCTTT	CASSLTVTQEAFF
TRBD1	TRBV9	few	TRBJ1-5	TGTGCCAGCAGCTTAACGGGGACAGGTGATCAGCCCCAGCATTTT	CASSLTGTGDQPQHF
.	TRBV30	.	TRBJ2-7	TGTGCCTGGAGTGTATGGCGGTCCTCCAGAGAGCAGTACTTC	CAWSVWRSSREQYF
.	TRBV6-6	.	TRBJ1-1	TGTGCCAGCAGTTACGCAGGGACAAACACTGAAGCTTTCTTT	CASSYAGTNTEAFF
.	TRBV7-6	.	TRBJ2-7	TGTGCCAGCACTACGGGCGGGCGGGACTACGAGCAGTACTTC	CASTTGGRDYEQYF
.	TRBV9	few	TRBJ2-7	TGTGCCAGCAGCGTAGCCCCGAGCGCTACCTACGAGCAGTACTTC	CASSVAPSATYEQYF
.	TRBV7-3	.	TRBJ2-3	TGTGCCAGCAGCCCAGGGAGCACAGATACGCAGTATTTT	CASSPGSTDTQYF
.	TRBV6-5	few	TRBJ2-3	TGTGCCAGCAGTTACTCATCAGTCACAGATACGCAGTATTTT	CASSYSSVTDTQYF
.	TRBV5-6	few	TRBJ2-2	TGTGCCAGCAGCTTGTTCGGGACTTTAAACACCGGGGAGCTGTTTTTT	CASSLFGTLNTGELFF
TRBD1	TRBV18	.	TRBJ2-1	TGTGCCAGCTCACCAGGGACAGGGATAGACTATGAGCAGTTCTTC	CASSPGTGIDYEQFF
TRBD1	TRBV19	few	TRBJ2-1	TGTGCCAGTAGTATAGCAGGACAGGGGCCAAACAATGAGCAGTTCTTC	CASSIAGQGPNNEQFF
.	TRBV9	.	TRBJ2-7	TGTGCCAGCAGCGTAGAGTCAGGATACTACGAGCAGTACTTC	CASSVESGYYEQYF
.	TRBV7-9	few	TRBJ2-3	TGTGCCAGCAGCCCGGGGGTGCCGGGGTATACGCAGTATTTT	CASSPGVPGYTQYF
.	TRBV6-5	once	TRBJ1-2	TGTGCCAGCAGTTACCGGGATTCAAGGAATGGCTACACCTTC	CASSYRDSRNGYTF
TRBD1	TRBV19	few	TRBJ1-2	TGTGCCAGTACGGGACAGGGGAGAGGCTACACCTTC	CASTGQGRGYTF
.	TRBV2	few	TRBJ2-5	TGTGCCAGCAGTCCCCTCGAGGAGCAGTACTTC	CASSPLEEQYF
.	TRBV7-9	.	TRBJ1-1	TGTGCCAGCAGCTCCCGGGGGGGAGTCGTTGTTACTGAAGCTTTCTTT	CASSSRGGVVVTEAFF
.	TRBV11-3	.	TRBJ2-1	TGTGCCAGCAGCCTATCAATGGGGCCTGGGGCCTACAATGAGCAGTTCTTC	CASSLSMGPGAYNEQFF
TRBD1	TRBV19	few	TRBJ2-3	TGTGCCAGTAGCCGGGACAGGGGCGCAGATACGCAGTATTTT	CASSRDRGADTQYF
.	TRBV18	.	TRBJ1-5	TGTGCCAGCTCACCTCAACAGGGATCGGATCAGCCCCAGCATTTT	CASSPQQGSDQPQHF
TRBD1	TRBV7-3	.	TRBJ1-2	TGTGCCAGCAGCTTATCGGGACAGGGATCCCCTAACTATGGCTACACCTTC	CASSLSGQGSPNYGYTF
.	TRBV5-1	few	TRBJ2-7	TGCGCCAGCAGCAATCAGTACGAGCAGTACTTC	CASSNQYEQYF
.	TRBV20-1	few	TRBJ2-1	TGCAGTTCACCGGGAGCCAATGAGCAGTTCTTC	CSSPGANEQFF
.	TRBV30	.	TRBJ1-1	TGTGCCTGGAGTTTGGGGGGATCCATTGAAGCTTTCTTT	CAWSLGGSIEAFF
.	TRBV2	.	TRBJ2-1	TGTGCCAGCAGTGATGGTACAGGTAATGAGCAGTTCTTC	CASSDGTGNEQFF
TRBD2	TRBV7-8	.	TRBJ2-3	TGTGCCAGCAGCTTAGCCCGGACTAGCGGGGCTCTCGGAGATACGCAGTATTTT	CASSLARTSGALGDTQYF
TRBD2	TRBV30	few	TRBJ2-2	TGTGCCTGGAGTTCCGGACTAGCGATAACCGGGGAGCTGTTTTTT	CAWSSGLAITGELFF
TRBD1	TRBV5-6	.	TRBJ2-1	TGTGCCAGCAGCTTAAGTGGGACAGGGGATGAGCAGTTCTTC	CASSLSGTGDEQFF
TRBD1	TRBV30	.	TRBJ2-7	TGTGCCTGGGGGACCGGGACAGGGTCCTACGAGCAGTACTTC	CAWGTGTGSYEQYF
TRBD2	TRBV19	.	TRBJ2-7	TGTGCCAGTAGTTCGGTAGCGGGAGCCAGGACCTACGAGCAGTACTTC	CASSSVAGARTYEQYF
TRBD1	TRBV19	.	TRBJ1-5	TGTGCCAGTAGTAAGATGGTGACAGGGAATCAGCCCCAGCATTTT	CASSKMVTGNQPQHF
TRBD1	TRBV28	few	TRBJ1-1	TGTGCCAGCAGCCTGGACAGGGATCACACTGAAGCTTTCTTT	CASSLDRDHTEAFF
TRBD2	TRBV14	.	TRBJ2-3	TGTGCCAGCAGCCAAGAAGCGGGGACCTGGGATACGCAGTATTTT	CASSQEAGTWDTQYF
.	TRBV18	few	TRBJ2-2	TGTGCCAGCTCACCACGGGCGTCGAACACCGGGGAGCTGTTTTTT	CASSPRASNTGELFF
.	TRBV6-4	.	TRBJ2-2	TGTGCCAGCAGGGCAGTCCTTACCGGGGAGCTGTTTTTT	CASRAVLTGELFF
.	TRBV11-3	.	TRBJ2-1	TGTGCCAGCAGCTTAGTGGGGCCATGGGACTCTGAGCAGTTCTTC	CASSLVGPWDSEQFF
TRBD1	TRBV4-3	few	TRBJ2-2	TGCGCCAGCAGCCAAGAGTTGCAGGGGGCCGGGGAGCTGTTTTTT	CASSQELQGAGELFF
.	TRBV11-1	.	TRBJ2-5	TGTGCCAGCAGCTTAGTTATAGGGGTTCAGGAGACCCAGTACTTC	CASSLVIGVQETQYF
.	TRBV4-3	.	TRBJ1-1	TGCGCCAGCAGCCAAGCTCCGACAGGGAACACTGAAGCTTTCTTT	CASSQAPTGNTEAFF
TRBD2	TRBV7-2	few	TRBJ2-7	TGTGCCAGCAGCCCGACTAGCGCAACCTACGAGCAGTACTTC	CASSPTSATYEQYF
TRBD1	TRBV7-3	few	TRBJ2-3	TGTGCCAGCAGCTTAGTCCCGGGACAGGGAAACACAGATACGCAGTATTTT	CASSLVPGQGNTDTQYF
.	TRBV2	.	TRBJ1-5	TGTGCCAGCAGGGTTCCTGGGGCAGGTAAAGGGCTTAGCAATCAGCCCCAGCATTTT	CASRVPGAGKGLSNQPQHF
.	TRBV7-2	few	TRBJ1-1	TGTGCCAGCAGCTTAGGACGCCCTAGCGCTGAAGCTTTCTTT	CASSLGRPSAEAFF
.	TRBV28	once	TRBJ2-1	TGTGCCAGCAGTTCGTTGACTACATACAATGAGCAGTTCTTC	CASSSLTTYNEQFF
TRBD2	TRBV7-3	.	TRBJ2-1	TGTGCCAGCAGCCCCGGACTAGCGGGTGGCGGCAATGAGCAGTTCTTC	CASSPGLAGGGNEQFF
TRBD1	TRBV29-1	few	TRBJ1-5	TGCAGCGTGGGGACAGGGCCAACTGATCAGCCCCAGCATTTT	CSVGTGPTDQPQHF
TRBD1	TRBV7-9	.	TRBJ1-1	TGTGCCAGCAGCTTAAGCCCCTTCGGACAGGGGGCCACTGAAGCTTTCTTT	CASSLSPFGQGATEAFF
.	TRBV28	few	TRBJ2-6	TGTGCCAGCAGCCCTTTCTCTGGGGCCAACGTCCTGACTTTC	CASSPFSGANVLTF
TRBD1	TRBV30	few	TRBJ2-6	TGTGCCGCTGACAGGGGCTCTGGGGCCAACGTCCTGACTTTC	CAADRGSGANVLTF